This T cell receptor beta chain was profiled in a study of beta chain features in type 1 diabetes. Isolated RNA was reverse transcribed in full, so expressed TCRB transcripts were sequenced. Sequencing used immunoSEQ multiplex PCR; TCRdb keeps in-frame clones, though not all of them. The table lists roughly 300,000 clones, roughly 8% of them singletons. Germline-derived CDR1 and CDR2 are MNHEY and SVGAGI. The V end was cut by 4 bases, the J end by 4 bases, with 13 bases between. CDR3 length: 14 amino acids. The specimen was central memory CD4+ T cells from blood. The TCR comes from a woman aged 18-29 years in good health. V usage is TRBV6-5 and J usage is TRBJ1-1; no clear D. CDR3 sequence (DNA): TGTGCCAGCAGTTCGCTGATCCTGGGCACTGAAGCTTTCTTT. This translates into CASSSLILGTEAFF.